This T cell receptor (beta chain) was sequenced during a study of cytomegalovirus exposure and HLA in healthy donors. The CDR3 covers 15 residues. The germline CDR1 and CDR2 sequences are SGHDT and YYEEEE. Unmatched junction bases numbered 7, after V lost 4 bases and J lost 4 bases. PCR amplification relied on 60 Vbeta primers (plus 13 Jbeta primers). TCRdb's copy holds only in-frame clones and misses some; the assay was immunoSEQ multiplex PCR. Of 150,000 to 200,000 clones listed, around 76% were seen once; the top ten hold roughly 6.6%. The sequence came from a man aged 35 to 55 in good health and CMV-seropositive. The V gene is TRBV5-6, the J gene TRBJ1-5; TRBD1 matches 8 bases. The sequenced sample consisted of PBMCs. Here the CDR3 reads CASSPGTGGNQPQHF. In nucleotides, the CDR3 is TGTGCCAGCAGCCCAGGGACAGGCGGTAATCAGCCCCAGCATTTT.